The 31 T cell receptor beta chains below all came from one sample that was sequenced in a study of cytomegalovirus exposure and HLA in healthy donors. Vbeta (60) and Jbeta (13) primers were used in the PCR. Some clones are missing from TCRdb's copy, which holds only in-frame ones; the method was immunoSEQ multiplex PCR. The sample yields under 200,000 clones, roughly 79% seen once. Sequenced: PBMCs. Receptors were obtained from a woman in her thirties in good health and CMV-seropositive.

The V gene is TRBV30, the J gene TRBJ2-3; a possible D gene is TRBD1 (5 bases). The germline V and J ends were trimmed by 2 bases and 3 bases, with 9 bases remaining between them. The germline V gene encodes CDR1 GTSNPN and CDR2 SVGIG (reference sequence). The CDR3 contains 13 residues. The CDR3 reads CAWSQGWTDTQYF. The CDR3 bases are TGTGCCTGGAGTCAGGGATGGACAGATACGCAGTATTTT.

This clone appeared a single time. The chain couples TRBV6-5 to TRBJ1-1; D gene uncertain. Germline lookup yields CDR1 MNHEY and CDR2 SVGAGI. This CDR3 has 14 amino acids. Trimming left V 6 bases short and J 5 bases short, with 16 bases between. Here the CDR3 DNA reads TGTGCCAGCAGCACCCCCGCGGGCGGGACTGAAGCTTTCTTT. Its translation is CASSTPAGGTEAFF.

This clone has just a few counts. V gene TRBV9 combines with J gene TRBJ2-3; D is possibly TRBD2 (5 bases). Trimming pared 3 bases from V and 5 bases from J, leaving 10 bases between. CDR3 size: 13 residues. CDR1 is SGDLS, CDR2 YYNGEE, per germline. In nucleotides, the CDR3 is TGTGCCAGCAGCGCTATCAGCGGAGATACGCAGTATTTT. Translation gives CASSAISGDTQYF.

The chain couples TRBV6-6 to TRBJ2-5; perhaps TRBD2 as D (6 bases). Per germline, CDR1 MNHNY and CDR2 SVGAGI (reference sequence). The CDR3 has 14 amino acids. V shed 2 bases and J shed 0 bases, with 7 bases lying between them. CDR3 in amino acids: CASSYGGNQETQYF. DNA of the CDR3: TGTGCCAGCAGTTACGGCGGGAACCAAGAGACCCAGTACTTC.

The rearrangement links TRBV5-1 to TRBJ2-1; the match to TRBD2 covers 7 bases. Germline CDR1 reads SGHRS; CDR2 reads YFSETQ. With 0 bases clipped from V and 4 bases from J, the junction kept 7 bases outside the gene matches. This CDR3 has 16 residues. In nucleotides, the CDR3 is TGCGCCAGCAGCTTGGGAGGCGGGAGCGCTTACAATGAGCAGTTCTTC. Its translation is CASSLGGGSAYNEQFF.

The CDR3 coding sequence is TGTGCCAGCAGACCCTCAGGGACTGGAAACACCATATATTTT. Residues: CASRPSGTGNTIYF. The chain uses TRBV6-5 and TRBJ1-3, with a weak D call TRBD1 (5 bases). Germline V lookup: CDR1 MNHEY, CDR2 SVGAGI. V lost 6 bases and J 2 bases, leaving 11 bases between the germline ends. This CDR3 spans 14 amino acids.

The J gene is TRBJ1-4, the V gene TRBV2; TRBD1 might be the D (6 bases). The germline gives CDR1 SNHLY, CDR2 FYNNEI. The CDR3 has 18 amino acids. The ends were cut back, 2 bases at V and 0 bases at J, with 16 bases in the middle. The CDR3 region has the DNA TGTGCCAGCAGTGAAAGGCACTTAGGGGGTGCAACTAATGAAAAACTGTTTTTT. Protein sequence: CASSERHLGGATNEKLFF.

This clone was counted a few times. The chain joins TRBV5-6 to TRBJ1-4, with D possibly being TRBD1 (5 bases). The CDR3 sequence is 16 residues long. V was pared by 1 base and J by 7 bases, with 17 bases between. Germline V gene lookup returns CDR1 SGHDT and CDR2 YYEEEE. CDR3 nucleotide sequence: TGTGCCAGCAGCTTGTTGCTGTCAGGGATTGGTGAAAAACTGTTTTTT. It specifies CASSLLLSGIGEKLFF.

V gene TRBV10-1 combines with J gene TRBJ2-7; 11 bases are a match to TRBD1. The CDR3 has 13 amino acids. Per the germline V gene, CDR1 is WNHNN and CDR2 is SYGVQD (reference sequence). The V gene end was trimmed by 9 bases and the J gene end by 3 bases; junction bases not matched to a gene: 4. DNA of the CDR3: TGCGCCAGTGCCGGGACAGGGGGCTACGAGCAGTACTTC. It specifies CASAGTGGYEQYF.

The rearrangement uses TRBV2 and TRBJ2-7, with 10 bases aligning to TRBD1. This CDR3 is 13 amino acids long. J gave up 7 bases and V 8 bases, and 8 bases lay outside the gene matches. The germline V gene encodes CDR1 SNHLY and CDR2 FYNNEI. The CDR3 spells CASSDRGLGEQYF. For the CDR3, the DNA is TGTGCCAGCTCTGACAGGGGGCTTGGGGAGCAGTACTTC.

Points on this clone: Compared with germline, one end of the junction differs, possibly owing to a read error. The rearrangement uses TRBV7-9 and TRBJ1-6; 7 positions agree with TRBD1. This CDR3 is 14 amino acids long. Germline V lookup: CDR1 SEHNR, CDR2 FQNEAQ (reference sequence). The CDR3 region has the DNA TGTTCCAGCAGATTAGACAGGGAGGGATCACCCCTCCACTTT. It translates to CSSRLDREGSPLHF.

A few counts support this clone. The rearrangement joins TRBV4-1 to TRBJ2-7; a possible D gene is TRBD2 (5 bases). Trimming removed 1 base at V and 3 bases at J, with 13 bases between. The CDR3 loop spans 15 amino acids. Germline CDR1 and CDR2: MGHRA and YSYEKL. The CDR3 nucleotides read TGCGCCAGCAGCCAAGTCGGGGTGTTCAACTACGAGCAGTACTTC. Translating gives CASSQVGVFNYEQYF.

The chain uses TRBV6-1 and TRBJ1-4; 9 bases match TRBD1. J lost 6 bases, V lost 7 bases, and 6 bases had no gene match. There are 14 residues in the CDR3. Looked up from germline, CDR1 is MNHNS and CDR2 is SASEGT. CDR3 bases: TGTGCCAGCAACCCCGGGACAGGGTATGAAAAACTGTTTTTT. It is translated as CASNPGTGYEKLFF.

This chain uses TRBV28 with TRBJ2-7, with 8 bases identical to TRBD1. CDR3 length equals 14 residues. V trimming: 8 bases; J trimming: 3 bases; junction bases outside the gene matches: 9. The germline gives CDR1 MDHEN, CDR2 SYDVKM. The CDR3 sequence: CASCGQGSFYEQYF. The CDR3 DNA sequence: TGTGCCAGCTGCGGACAGGGATCTTTCTACGAGCAGTACTTC.

This chain connects TRBV7-9 to TRBJ2-5, with D uncertain. Germline CDR1 is SEHNR and CDR2 is FQNEAQ (reference sequence). The V and J ends lost 3 bases and 5 bases respectively, with 13 bases between them. The CDR3 has 14 amino acids. The CDR3 DNA reads TGTGCCAGCAGCTTCCCCACTCTCTGGGAGACCCAGTACTTC. Protein: CASSFPTLWETQYF.

This chain joins TRBV5-4 and TRBJ2-5, with a weak D call TRBD2 (6 bases). Per germline, CDR1 SGHNT and CDR2 YYREEE (reference sequence). Trimming stripped 2 bases from V and 13 bases from J, with 12 bases between. There are 11 residues in the CDR3. In DNA form, the CDR3 reads TGTGCCAGCAGCTTAGGCGGGGATCCGTACTTC. It yields the protein CASSLGGDPYF.

The chain is built from TRBV28 and TRBJ1-3; 10 bases agree with TRBD1. In germline, CDR1 is MDHEN, CDR2 SYDVKM. The CDR3 covers 16 residues. Trimming at V came to 6 bases and at J to 2 bases, leaving 7 bases not matched to a gene. CDR3 in amino acids: CASRTDRGRPGNTIYF. In nucleotides, the CDR3 is TGTGCCAGCAGAACCGACAGGGGGCGACCTGGAAACACCATATATTTT.

This chain joins TRBV29-1 and TRBJ1-1; 7 positions agree with TRBD1. CDR3 length equals 13 residues. CDR1 is SQVTM and CDR2 is ANQGSEA in the germline V gene. The junction had 4 bases not matched to a gene; V was cut back by 5 bases and J by 1 base. The CDR3 region has the DNA TGCAGCGTTTTTCCAGGGGGGAACACTGAAGCTTTCTTT. Its translation: CSVFPGGNTEAFF.

The J gene is TRBJ1-2, the V gene TRBV21-1. TRBV21-1 is flagged as a pseudogene. The CDR3 loop spans 13 amino acids. CDR3 DNA: TGTGCCAGCAGCAAAGCTGGGGGGAATGGCTACACCTTC. Residues: CASSKAGGNGYTF.

V and J are TRBV27 and TRBJ2-1, with 9 bases that match TRBD1. Germline lookup yields CDR1 MNHEY and CDR2 SMNVEV (reference sequence). J was trimmed by 4 bases and V by 4 bases; bases with no gene match: 2. There are 14 residues in the CDR3. The DNA for the CDR3 is TGTGCCAGCAGTTCGACAGGGGGGTACAATGAGCAGTTCTTC. It yields the protein CASSSTGGYNEQFF.

The chain carries TRBV30 and TRBJ2-3; 11 bases align to TRBD2. The CDR3 totals 14 residues. The V segment lost 2 bases and the J segment 9 bases; nucleotides outside the gene matches: 7. The germline V gene encodes CDR1 GTSNPN and CDR2 SVGIG (reference sequence). CDR3 sequence reads: CAWSIAGGRETQYF. CDR3 nucleotide sequence: TGTGCCTGGAGTATAGCGGGAGGGCGTGAGACGCAGTATTTT.

This chain joins TRBV30 and TRBJ1-5; 8 bases agree with TRBD1. The trim removed 0 bases at V and 4 bases at J, leaving 11 bases unmatched. CDR3 size: 17 residues. Germline V CDR1 and CDR2: GTSNPN, SVGIG (reference sequence). The CDR3 sequence is CAWSVNRGMQVNQPQHF. CDR3 nucleotide sequence: TGTGCCTGGAGTGTAAACAGGGGGATGCAGGTAAATCAGCCCCAGCATTTT. The full variable domain, rest sourced from reference TRBV30 and TRBJ1-5, is SQTIHQWPATLVQPVGSPLSLECTVEGTSNPNLYWYRQAAGRGLQLLFYSVGIGQISSEVPQNLSASRPQDRQFILSSKKLLLSDSGFYLCAWSVNRGMQVNQPQHFGDGTRLSIL.

This chain uses TRBV5-1 with TRBJ1-3, with D uncertain. There are 14 residues in the CDR3. V lost 7 bases and J lost 9, with 20 bases in between. Looked up from germline, CDR1 is SGHRS and CDR2 is YFSETQ. DNA of the CDR3: TGCGCCAGCTCAGACACCGGCCGAGAAAGCACCATATATTTT. Amino acids: CASSDTGRESTIYF. The entire variable domain, with the rest obtained from reference TRBV5-1 and TRBJ1-3, is as follows: KAGVTQTPRYLIKTRGQQVTLSCSPISGHRSVSWYQQTPGQGLQFLFEYFSETQRNKGNFPGRFSGRQFSNSRSEMNVSTLELGDSALYLCASSDTGRESTIYFGEGSWLTVV.

This clone was observed once. The rearrangement joins TRBV21-1 to TRBJ2-7; TRBD1 is taken as the D call from the table, unchecked against the DNA. TRBV21-1 constitutes a pseudogene. The CDR3 has 15 amino acids. This CDR3 is CASSKAETGVYEQYF. The CDR3 DNA follows: TGTGCCAGCAGCAAAGCGGAAACAGGGGTCTACGAGCAGTACTTC.

This clone was found a few times. The V call is TRBV9, the J call TRBJ2-3, with D perhaps TRBD2 (6 bases). CDR1 is SGDLS, CDR2 YYNGEE, per germline. The CDR3 covers 15 residues. Between the trimmed V and J ends, which lost 3 bases and 2 bases, there was a span of 13 bases. The CDR3 loop reads CASSGKTSHTDTQYF. The CDR3 nucleotides are TGTGCCAGCAGCGGAAAGACTAGTCACACAGATACGCAGTATTTT. The whole variable domain, remainder taken from reference TRBV9 and TRBJ2-3, is DSGVTQTPKHLITATGQRVTLRCSPRSGDLSVYWYQQSLDQGLQFLIQYYNGEERAKGNILERFSAQQFPDLHSELNLSSLELGDSALYFCASSGKTSHTDTQYFGPGTRLTVL.

V gene TRBV10-3 combines with J gene TRBJ2-5; D uncertain. This CDR3 spans 12 amino acids. Germline loops: CDR1 ENHRY, CDR2 SYGVKD. Trimming removed 2 bases from V and 5 bases from J, with 6 bases in between. The CDR3 nucleotides are TGTGCCATCAGTGAGAACCGGGAGACCCAGTACTTC. It translates to CAISENRETQYF.

This chain connects TRBV15 to TRBJ1-2; D may be TRBD1 (6 bases). CDR1 is LNHNV, CDR2 YYDKDF, per germline (reference sequence). The CDR3 length is 16 residues. Trimming took 0 bases from V and 7 from J, leaving 18 bases between them. CDR3: CATSRERGQPRSGYTF. The CDR3, as DNA: TGTGCCACCAGCAGAGAGCGGGGGCAGCCCAGGAGTGGCTACACCTTC.

This clone showed up just a few times. The J gene is TRBJ1-1, the V gene TRBV6-5; 10 nucleotides match TRBD1. The V gene's germline CDR1 is MNHEY and CDR2 SVGAGI. J gave up 7 bases and V 5 bases, and 10 bases lay outside the gene matches. The CDR3 contains 15 residues. The CDR3 loop is CASSPWGQGKSEAFF. The CDR3 nucleotides are TGTGCCAGCAGTCCGTGGGGACAGGGGAAAAGTGAAGCTTTCTTT.

This sequence joins TRBV19 and TRBJ2-3, with TRBD2 identical over 10 bases. The CDR3 runs to 14 residues. V gave up 4 bases and J gave up 6 bases; unmatched junction bases: 4. The V gene's germline CDR1 is LNHDA and CDR2 SQIVND (reference sequence). The CDR3 nucleotides read TGTGCCAGTAGTACTAGCGGGGGTTACGATACGCAGTATTTT. This encodes CASSTSGGYDTQYF.

The rearrangement uses TRBV19 and TRBJ1-5; 7 bases are shared with TRBD1. This CDR3 is 14 amino acids long. V was pared by 5 bases and J by 4 bases, with 5 bases of the junction left unmatched. The germline V gene encodes CDR1 LNHDA and CDR2 SQIVND (reference sequence). The CDR3 DNA is TGTGCCAGTAGTGGGGGACAGTATAATCAGCCCCAGCATTTT. Amino acids: CASSGGQYNQPQHF.

This clone was seen once. A junction end diverges from the germline sequence, so it may reflect a read error. V is TRBV7-7 and J is TRBJ2-5, with D possibly being TRBD1 (6 bases). Germline CDR1 SSHAT, CDR2 FNYEAQ (reference sequence). The CDR3 runs 13 residues. For the CDR3, the DNA is TGTGCCAGCAGTCCGGACAGTCAAGAGACCCTGTACTTC. Translating it yields CASSPDSQETLYF.